Listed here are 26 T cell receptor beta chains from one sample, sequenced in a study of T cells in Graves' hyperthyroidism and ophthalmopathy. The CDR3 regions of TCR beta were amplified from RNA transcripts. Using the HTBI primer set, a first-round RT-PCR was run on the TCR CDR3. TCRdb used MiXCR to reprocess the multiplex PCR reads, holding one entry per CDR3 protein. The sample records about 700,000 distinct CDR3 sequences, approximately 42% being singletons. The sequencing input was peripheral blood or thyroid tissue (not recorded which). Source of these receptors: an adult man with Graves' disease, either hyperthyroidism or ophthalmopathy (not recorded which).

This clonotype came up a few times. V gene TRBV12-3 or TRBV12-4 combines with J gene TRBJ1-5; a weak D match, TRBD1 (5 bases). Trimming removed 7 bases from V and 2 bases from J, with 15 bases in between. This CDR3 has 15 residues. The DNA of the CDR3 is TGTGCCAGCACCAAATCAGGGTTGGGCAATCAGCCCCAGCATTTT. It codes for CASTKSGLGNQPQHF.

As to this clonotype: This may be a read error: a much more frequent sequence differs by one nucleotide. The chain is built from TRBV6-1 and TRBJ1-5; D is undetermined. The CDR3 loop spans 15 amino acids. Trimming removed 6 bases from V and 2 bases from J, with 14 bases in between. Germline lookup yields CDR1 MNHNS and CDR2 SASEGT. The CDR3 region is CASRREDLGNQPQHF. The CDR3 nucleotides read TGTGCCAGCAGGCGGGAGGATCTCGGCAATCAGCCCCAGCATTTT.

This clonotype appeared many times. The chain employs TRBV6-6 and TRBJ2-7; D gene uncertain. The CDR3 length is 13 residues. Germline V gene data show CDR1 as MNHNY and CDR2 as SVGAGI (reference sequence). Trimming took 2 bases from V and 2 from J, leaving 7 bases between them. The CDR3 coding sequence is TGTGCCAGCAGTTACGGCAGAACCTACGAGCAGTACTTC. Protein sequence: CASSYGRTYEQYF.

The chain couples TRBV29-1 to TRBJ1-3; tentatively, D is TRBD1 (5 bases). CDR1 and CDR2 (germline): SQVTM, ANQGSEA. There are 14 residues in the CDR3. V dropped 7 bases and J dropped 1 base, with 14 bases sitting between them. CDR3 loop: CSGRGGASGNTIYF. In DNA, the CDR3 is TGCAGCGGCCGAGGAGGGGCATCTGGAAACACCATATATTTT.

The rearrangement uses TRBV9 and TRBJ1-2; 8 bases agree with TRBD1. CDR3 length: 15 residues. With V trimmed by 5 bases and J by 8 bases, 14 bases remained unmatched. Germline V CDR1 and CDR2: SGDLS, YYNGEE. This CDR3 is CASSSAGQGIYGYTF. The CDR3 bases are TGTGCCAGCAGTTCCGCCGGACAGGGAATCTACGGCTACACCTTC.

The chain is built from TRBV2 and TRBJ2-5; D assignment may be TRBD1 or TRBD2 (7 bases each). Germline assignment: CDR1 SNHLY and CDR2 FYNNEI. Deletions cut 4 bases from V and 10 bases from J, with 19 bases between. The CDR3 has 14 residues. The CDR3 DNA sequence: TGTGCCAGCAGTGTCCCAGGGGGAGGGCCACACCAGTACTTC. It translates to CASSVPGGGPHQYF.

This clonotype was detected many times. V and J are TRBV7-8 and TRBJ2-7, with 8 bases aligning to TRBD2. The CDR3 is 16 residues long. In germline, CDR1 is SGHVS, CDR2 FQNEAQ. Trimming cost V 1 base and J 3 bases; bases outside gene matches: 8. In DNA form, the CDR3 reads TGTGCCAGCAGCTTAGAGAGCGGGAGTGGGAACTACGAGCAGTACTTC. It encodes CASSLESGSGNYEQYF.

This chain uses TRBV9 with TRBJ1-5; D remains unclear. Germline loops: CDR1 SGDLS, CDR2 YYNGEE. This CDR3 has 15 amino acids. V gave up 5 bases and J gave up 2 bases, with 14 bases separating them. The CDR3 nucleotides are TGTGCCAGCAGTATACAGCCGCACGGCAATCAGCCCCAGCATTTT. It translates to CASSIQPHGNQPQHF.

V usage is TRBV7-9 and J usage is TRBJ2-7; D call uncertain. V was cut by 6 bases and J by 4 bases, with 10 bases left in between. The CDR3 is made up of 12 amino acids. Germline V lookup: CDR1 SEHNR, CDR2 FQNEAQ (reference sequence). CDR3 loop: CASRIQRYEQYF. The CDR3 DNA is TGTGCCAGCAGGATACAGCGATACGAGCAGTACTTC.

This clonotype was seen just once. This chain joins TRBV7-8 and TRBJ1-5, with TRBD1 identical over 8 bases. The CDR3 contains 17 residues. The V gene's germline CDR1 is SGHVS and CDR2 FQNEAQ. V trimming: 0 bases; J trimming: 7 bases; junction bases outside the gene matches: 11. CDR3 residues: CASSLAISGTGGQPQHF. The CDR3 DNA is TGTGCCAGCAGCTTAGCGATATCAGGGACAGGCGGCCAGCCCCAGCATTTT.

The chain links TRBV15 to TRBJ1-2, with a weak D call TRBD1 (5 bases). Germline V gene sequence: CDR1 LNHNV, CDR2 YYDKDF (reference sequence). There are 16 residues in the CDR3. V was cut by 0 bases and J by 5 bases, with 16 bases left in between. The CDR3 DNA follows: TGTGCCACCAGCAGAGATGCAGGACACATACCGTATGGCTACACCTTC. It is translated as CATSRDAGHIPYGYTF. Variable domain in full (rest from reference TRBV15 and TRBJ1-2): DAMVIQNPRYQVTQFGKPVTLSCSQTLNHNVMYWYQQKSSQAPKLLFHYYDKDFNNEADTPDNFQSRRPNTSFCFLDIRSPGLGDTAMYLCATSRDAGHIPYGYTFGSGTRLTVV.

In this sample, this clonotype turned up many times. The genes are TRBV10-3 and TRBJ1-6, with D unclear. V was cut by 4 bases and J by 0 bases, with 4 bases left in between. Per germline, CDR1 ENHRY and CDR2 SYGVKD. The CDR3 runs to 14 residues. The CDR3 sequence is CAISGDSYNSPLHF. CDR3 nucleotide sequence: TGTGCCATCAGTGGGGACTCCTATAATTCACCCCTCCACTTT.

There are a few counts of this clonotype. This chain links TRBV7-8 with TRBJ1-1, with a tentative D call TRBD1 (5 bases). Trimming left V 3 bases short and J 3 bases short, with 14 bases between. The CDR3 extends over 15 amino acids. Germline CDR1 is SGHVS and CDR2 is FQNEAQ. The chain's CDR3 is CASSLGGREYTEAFF. DNA of the CDR3: TGTGCCAGCAGCTTGGGTGGCAGGGAATACACTGAAGCTTTCTTT. Together with reference TRBV7-8 and TRBJ1-1, the CDR3 gives the full variable domain: GAGVSQSPRYKVAKRGQDVALRCDPISGHVSLFWYQQALGQGPEFLTYFQNEAQLDKSGLPSDRFFAERPEGSVSTLKIQRTQQEDSAVYLCASSLGGREYTEAFFGQGTRLTVV.

V and J are TRBV10-3 and TRBJ1-4; weak D call: TRBD1 (5 bases). Germline lookup yields CDR1 ENHRY and CDR2 SYGVKD. This CDR3 is 12 amino acids long. The V end was cut by 8 bases, the J end by 7 bases, with 11 bases between. In DNA form, the CDR3 reads TGTGCCATCGCCCCGGGGCGTGAAAAACTGTTTTTT. This gives the protein CAIAPGREKLFF.

This clonotype has a single count. The chain combines TRBV11-2 with TRBJ1-1; 7 positions agree with TRBD1. Trimming removed 5 bases from V and 8 bases from J; junction bases left unmatched: 2. This CDR3 has 11 residues. Germline assignment: CDR1 SGHAT and CDR2 FQNNGV. The CDR3 DNA reads TGTGCCAGCAGCCAGACAGGGGAAGCTTTCTTT. It encodes CASSQTGEAFF.

In its sample, this clonotype was seen many times. The V and J genes are TRBV29-1 and TRBJ1-1, with D unresolved. V was clipped by 2 bases and J by 4 bases, with 11 bases between them. Germline CDR1 and CDR2: SQVTM and ANQGSEA. The CDR3 is 13 amino acids. CDR3 DNA: TGCAGCGTTGAATCAGTAGCTACCACTGAAGCTTTCTTT. This encodes CSVESVATTEAFF.

The J gene is TRBJ1-2, the V gene TRBV12-3 or TRBV12-4; tentative D call: TRBD1 (6 bases). The V end lost 6 bases, the J end lost 3 bases, and 17 bases lay between the germline ends. CDR3 size: 15 residues. Here the CDR3 DNA reads TGTGCCAGCAGCCGAGAGACAGGTGCTCACTATGGCTACACCTTC. Protein sequence: CASSRETGAHYGYTF.

The chain links TRBV24-1 to TRBJ2-7; perhaps TRBD1 as D (5 bases). The CDR3 covers 9 residues. Per germline, CDR1 KGHDR and CDR2 SFDVKD. Trimming pared 11 bases from V and 5 bases from J, leaving 6 bases between. The CDR3 nucleotides read TGTGCCAGGGGCCACGAGCAGTACTTC. Protein product: CARGHEQYF.

This clonotype has more than one count but fewer than ten. V is TRBV13 and J is TRBJ1-1; no definite D call. CDR3 length: 19 amino acids. CDR1 and CDR2 from the germline V gene are PRHDT and FYEKMQ (reference sequence). Trimming took off 5 bases at V and 2 bases at J, with 27 bases between the two ends. CDR3 sequence reads: CASSQNDPLSTSLNTEAFF. CDR3 nucleotides: TGTGCCAGCAGCCAAAACGATCCGCTTTCCACCTCCCTTAACACTGAAGCTTTCTTT.

The V and J genes are TRBV6-5 and TRBJ1-1, with 8 bases identical to TRBD1. From germline, CDR1 is MNHEY and CDR2 SVGAGI. This CDR3 has 15 residues. After removal of 4 bases from V and 4 bases from J, the junction contained 8 bases not matched to a gene. CDR3 loop: CASSLGGTGLTEAFF. CDR3 nucleotides: TGTGCCAGCAGTTTGGGAGGGACAGGCCTCACTGAAGCTTTCTTT.

The chain employs TRBV25-1 and TRBJ1-6; D possibly corresponds to TRBD1 (5 bases). Trimming removed 6 bases from V and 9 bases from J, with 12 bases in between. The length of the CDR3 is 13 residues. The germline V gene encodes CDR1 MGHDK and CDR2 SYGVNS. CDR3 coding DNA: TGTGCCAGCAGCCCTCAGGGTGGTTCACCCCTCCACTTT. This codes for CASSPQGGSPLHF.

The gene calls are TRBV5-4 and TRBJ1-5; no clear D gene. CDR1 and CDR2 from the germline V gene are SGHNT and YYREEE (reference sequence). V was shortened by 0 bases and J by 0 bases, with 10 bases between the two germline ends. The CDR3 has 16 amino acids. The CDR3 reads CASSLGGPDSNQPQHF. The DNA of the CDR3 is TGTGCCAGCAGCTTGGGAGGGCCAGATAGCAATCAGCCCCAGCATTTT.

For this clonotype: A read error may produce the germline difference seen at one junction end. The chain links TRBV9 to TRBJ1-2; D not resolved. The CDR3 contains 15 residues. The germline CDR1 and CDR2 sequences are SGDLS and YYNGEE. The CDR3 DNA reads TGCGCCAGCAGCTTAACATTGGCCCCAGAGGATGGCTACACCTTC. Protein: CASSLTLAPEDGYTF. Complete variable domain (other parts from reference TRBV9 and TRBJ1-2): DSGVTQTPKHLITATGQRVTLRCSPRSGDLSVYWYQQSLDQGLQFLIQYYNGEERAKGNILERFSAQQFPDLHSELNLSSLELGDSALYFCASSLTLAPEDGYTFGSGTRLTVV.

The chain links TRBV7-8 to TRBJ1-1; D ambiguous. CDR3 length: 14 residues. Germline V gives CDR1 SGHVS, CDR2 FQNEAQ. Trimming cost V 6 bases and J 1 base, with 12 bases left between them. CDR3 nucleotide sequence: TGTGCCAGCAGACCGATGTCCCCGAACACTGAAGCTTTCTTT. Its protein product is CASRPMSPNTEAFF.

This chain joins TRBV29-1 and TRBJ2-6; D not certain. Germline assignment: CDR1 SQVTM and CDR2 ANQGSEA. V was shortened by 4 bases and J by 2 bases, with 9 bases between the two germline ends. The CDR3 is 14 amino acids. Here the CDR3 reads CSVGWGAGANVLTF. CDR3 nucleotides: TGCAGCGTTGGTTGGGGTGCTGGGGCCAACGTCCTGACTTTC. Based on the CDR3 plus reference TRBV29-1 and TRBJ2-6, the full variable domain is SAVISQKPSRDICQRGTSLTIQCQVDSQVTMMFWYRQQPGQSLTLIATANQGSEATYESGFVIDKFPISRPNLTFSTLTVSNMSPEDSSIYLCSVGWGAGANVLTFGAGSRLTVL.

The rearrangement joins TRBV19 to TRBJ1-2; 7 bases fit TRBD1. Germline V gene data show CDR1 as LNHDA and CDR2 as SQIVND (reference sequence). CDR3 length: 15 residues. J was trimmed by 4 bases and V by 5 bases; bases with no gene match: 10. CDR3 sequence: CASSLPTWDSYGYTF. The CDR3 DNA sequence: TGTGCCAGTAGTTTACCGACCTGGGACAGCTATGGCTACACCTTC.